This T cell receptor (beta chain) derives from a study of T cell changes during pregnancy in multiple sclerosis. V trimming: 5 bases; J trimming: 4 bases; junction bases outside the gene matches: 4. CDR3 size: 15 residues. The germline CDR1 and CDR2 sequences are SNHLY and FYNNEI. Data came from immunoSEQ multiplex PCR; TCRdb stores just in-frame clones and leaves some out. The data hold tens of thousands of clones, with about nine tenths observed a single time. The starting material was peripheral blood, obtained after pregnancy. The rearrangement joins TRBV2 to TRBJ2-3, with 12 bases identical to TRBD1. This clonotype was sampled from a female donor in good health, enrolled as a control in a pregnancy study. In nucleotides, the CDR3 is TGTGCCAGCAGTCGGGACAGGGGGCTGGCAGATACGCAGTATTTT. Its translation: CASSRDRGLADTQYF.